This TCR beta chain was retrieved from a study of shared clonotypes between healthy human individuals. Study conclusions and caveats: Rarefaction showed sorted-subset sequencing was incomplete despite large depth.

A note on this clone: What it binds is unknown.

Profiling relied on immunoSEQ multiplex PCR, and the TCRdb table lists in-frame clones only, not all of them. The sample lists about 2.1 million clones, just over 90% seen once, with under 2% in the top ten. Cells designated naive CD8 were CD45RO-negative and were positively selected for CCR7, with terminally differentiated effector memory CD45RA+ cells excluded. The receptor was isolated from a man between 18 and 35 years old in good health. Some clones in this sample may be carry-over from other donors' samples. The sample was naive CD8+ T cells from PBMCs.

Here the CDR3 reads CASSQDSLTLSSYEQYF. The CDR3 bases are TGTGCCAGCAGCCAAGATAGTCTTACCCTTAGCTCCTACGAGCAGTACTTC. The V gene is TRBV4-2, the J gene TRBJ2-7; D is undetermined. Trimming took 0 bases from V and 0 from J, leaving 15 bases between them. Germline V CDR1 and CDR2: LGHNA, YNFKEQ. This CDR3 spans 17 amino acids.